A single sample is the source of the 6 T cell receptor beta chains below, sequenced in a study of blood T cell repertoires in COVID-19. Profiling relied on immunoSEQ multiplex PCR, and the TCRdb table lists in-frame clones only, not all of them. Among roughly 38,000 clones listed, about 86% were seen once. What was sequenced was peripheral blood. Every receptor here comes from a man aged 70-80 years with acute or convalescent COVID-19.

The J gene is TRBJ2-2, the V gene TRBV7-9; D uncertain. V gave up 4 bases and J gave up 8 bases, with 14 bases separating them. The CDR3 is 14 amino acids. Germline V gene sequence: CDR1 SEHNR, CDR2 FQNEAQ (reference sequence). The CDR3 loop reads CASSSSAPAGELFF. CDR3 in DNA: TGTGCCAGCAGCTCGAGCGCGCCCGCAGGGGAGCTGTTTTTT.

This clone was observed once. The chain uses TRBV7-2 and TRBJ2-1; TRBD2 agrees at 13 bases. CDR1 and CDR2 from the germline V gene are SGHTA and FQGNSA. V lost 5 bases to trimming and J lost 10 bases; unmatched junction nucleotides: 11. The CDR3 is made up of 16 amino acids. CDR3 loop: CASSDLLAGGGREQFF. As DNA, the CDR3 is TGTGCCAGCAGCGACTTACTAGCGGGAGGGGGGCGAGAGCAGTTCTTC.

The V gene is TRBV7-9, the J gene TRBJ2-4; 9 nucleotides match TRBD1. The CDR3 totals 17 residues. With V trimmed by 1 base and J by 2 bases, 6 bases remained unmatched. Germline V gives CDR1 SEHNR, CDR2 FQNEAQ (reference sequence). DNA for the CDR3: TGTGCCAGCAGCTTAGGGCGGGACAGGGCATCCAAAAACATTCAGTACTTC. Protein: CASSLGRDRASKNIQYF.

The chain employs TRBV15 and TRBJ2-7, with TRBD1 matching 9 bases. After removal of 1 base from V and 0 bases from J, the junction contained 1 base not matched to a gene. Germline V lookup: CDR1 LNHNV, CDR2 YYDKDF (reference sequence). CDR3 length equals 15 residues. Here the CDR3 reads CATSRGTGASYEQYF. The CDR3 nucleotides read TGTGCCACCAGCAGAGGGACAGGGGCCTCCTACGAGCAGTACTTC.

This sequence joins TRBV7-3 and TRBJ2-3; TRBD2 matches at 12 bases. CDR1 and CDR2 (germline): SGHTA, FQGTGA. Losses at the gene ends were 6 bases for V and 2 bases for J; bases not matched to a gene: 6. This CDR3 has 16 amino acids. CDR3 region: CASSPWTSGATDTQYF. The CDR3 DNA reads TGTGCCAGCAGTCCCTGGACTAGCGGGGCCACAGATACGCAGTATTTT.

V and J are TRBV2 and TRBJ1-2; D gene ambiguous. V was cut by 6 bases and J by 8 bases, with 10 bases left in between. The CDR3 loop spans 11 amino acids. From germline, CDR1 is SNHLY and CDR2 FYNNEI. The CDR3 spells CASRDSSGYTF. The CDR3 bases are TGTGCCAGCAGGGACTCTTCGGGCTACACCTTC.